A single sample gave rise to the 28 T cell receptor beta chains below, sequenced in a study of a mutant IDH1 vaccine in newly diagnosed glioma. No cognate antigen is known for these TCRs. Sequencing used immunoSEQ multiplex PCR; TCRdb keeps in-frame clones, though not all of them. The sample has tens of thousands of clones, around 80% seen once. As to time point: week 23, last vaccination. Every vaccination contained 300 ug of the mutant IDH1 20-mer peptide and was paired with topical imiquimod. The sequencing here drew on PBMCs, taken from a glioma patient whose treatment included an IDH1 peptide vaccine. The receptors derive from a woman aged 40 to 50 with glioma. Some clones in this sample may be carry-over from other donors' samples.

This clone was detected once. This chain links TRBV5-4 with TRBJ1-2; a possible D gene is TRBD1 (5 bases). V was cut by 4 bases and J by 5 bases, with 15 bases left in between. Looked up from germline, CDR1 is SGHNT and CDR2 is YYREEE (reference sequence). This CDR3 is built from 14 residues. CDR3 coding DNA: TGTGCCAGCAGCCCATACGGGACGGCGTATGGCTACACCTTC. Residues: CASSPYGTAYGYTF.

The chain has TRBV4-2 and TRBJ2-7, with D possibly being TRBD1 or TRBD2 (5 bases each). V gave up 4 bases and J gave up 0 bases, with 13 bases separating them. This CDR3 is built from 15 residues. The V gene's germline CDR1 is LGHNA and CDR2 YNFKEQ. The CDR3 bases are TGTGCCAGCAGCCGGGAGAGGGACCCCTCCTACGAGCAGTACTTC. Its protein product is CASSRERDPSYEQYF.

The chain couples TRBV11-2 to TRBJ1-1; maybe TRBD1 (5 bases). This CDR3 has 13 residues. CDR1 and CDR2 from the germline V gene are SGHAT and FQNNGV. V gave up 1 base and J gave up 3 bases, with 6 bases separating them. The CDR3 sequence: CASSLGQYTEAFF. The CDR3 coding sequence is TGTGCCAGCAGCTTAGGACAGTACACTGAAGCTTTCTTT. The whole variable domain, filled in from reference TRBV11-2 and TRBJ1-1, reads EAGVAQSPRYKIIEKRQSVAFWCNPISGHATLYWYQQILGQGPKLLIQFQNNGVVDDSQLPKDRFSAERLKGVDSTLKIQPAKLEDSAVYLCASSLGQYTEAFFGQGTRLTVV.

This chain joins TRBV19 and TRBJ1-5; TRBD1 agrees at 9 bases. CDR1 and CDR2 (germline): LNHDA, SQIVND (reference sequence). This CDR3 is 16 amino acids long. J lost 3 bases, V lost 2 bases, and 5 bases had no gene match. The CDR3 loop reads CASSISGTGFNQPQHF. In DNA, the CDR3 is TGTGCCAGTAGTATATCCGGGACAGGGTTCAATCAGCCCCAGCATTTT.

The rearrangement links TRBV11-2 to TRBJ1-3, with TRBD1 as a possible D gene (6 bases). The CDR3 consists of 17 residues. Per germline, CDR1 SGHAT and CDR2 FQNNGV. Deletions cut 3 bases from V and 4 bases from J, with 19 bases between. CDR3 sequence reads: CASSFALTGGSGNTIYF. CDR3 in DNA: TGTGCCAGCAGCTTCGCCTTGACAGGCGGATCCGGAAACACCATATATTTT.

The rearrangement joins TRBV5-6 to TRBJ2-1; TRBD1 agrees at 7 bases. Germline CDR1 is SGHDT and CDR2 is YYEEEE. This CDR3 has 15 amino acids. Losses at the gene ends were 2 bases for V and 6 bases for J; bases not matched to a gene: 8. DNA for the CDR3: TGTGCCAGCAGCTTACCCCTCACAGGGGCCAATGAGCAGTTCTTC. Protein product: CASSLPLTGANEQFF. Supplemented by reference TRBV5-6 and TRBJ2-1, the full variable domain reads DAGVTQSPTHLIKTRGQQVTLRCSPKSGHDTVSWYQQALGQGPQFIFQYYEEEERQRGNFPDRFSGHQFPNYSSELNVNALLLGDSALYLCASSLPLTGANEQFFGPGTRLTVL.

The chain links TRBV10-1 to TRBJ1-5, with no clear D. CDR1 WNHNN and CDR2 SYGVQD come from the germline V gene (reference sequence). The V end lost 6 bases, the J end lost 1 base, and 13 bases lay between the germline ends. This CDR3 contains 15 residues. The CDR3 loop is CASSSKSESNQPQHF. The CDR3 nucleotides are TGCGCCAGCAGCTCAAAGTCGGAGAGCAATCAGCCCCAGCATTTT.

The chain couples TRBV5-1 to TRBJ2-7; D is perhaps TRBD1 (5 bases). Trimming pared 3 bases from V and 4 bases from J, leaving 8 bases between. The germline gives CDR1 SGHRS, CDR2 YFSETQ. This CDR3 has 12 amino acids. CDR3 nucleotides: TGCGCCAGCAGCTCCCAGGGTTACGAGCAGTACTTC. This codes for CASSSQGYEQYF.

The chain recombines TRBV30 with TRBJ2-5; 9 bases line up with TRBD2. V lost 0 bases, J lost 4 bases, and 12 bases stayed unmatched. This CDR3 is 17 amino acids long. CDR1 and CDR2 (germline): GTSNPN, SVGIG (reference sequence). CDR3 DNA sequence: TGTGCCTGGAGTGTCTGGCGGGGGGGCTTGAGTGTAGAGACCCAGTACTTC. It codes for CAWSVWRGGLSVETQYF.

The V and J genes are TRBV30 and TRBJ1-2; tentative D call: TRBD1 (6 bases). The germline V gene has CDR1 GTSNPN and CDR2 SVGIG (reference sequence). Between the trimmed V and J ends, which lost 4 bases and 6 bases, there was a span of 15 bases. The CDR3 has 13 residues. The CDR3 coding sequence is TGTGCCTGGATGTTCGGAGGGGGTAATGGCTACACCTTC. It specifies CAWMFGGGNGYTF.

V usage is TRBV5-1 and J usage is TRBJ2-7, with a tentative D call TRBD1 (6 bases). Germline lookup yields CDR1 SGHRS and CDR2 YFSETQ. V was trimmed by 4 bases and J by 3 bases, leaving 14 bases between them. The CDR3 is 14 residues long. DNA of the CDR3: TGCGCCAGCAGCCCCCGGCAGGGGAACTACGAGCAGTACTTC. Its translation: CASSPRQGNYEQYF.

The gene calls are TRBV14 and TRBJ2-1; D gene unclear. The V gene lost 0 bases and the J gene lost 4 bases, with 4 bases spanning the gap. CDR1 is SGHDN and CDR2 is FVKESK in the germline V gene. This CDR3 is built from 13 residues. CDR3 amino acids: CASSQDWYNEQFF. CDR3 DNA: TGTGCCAGCAGCCAAGACTGGTACAATGAGCAGTTCTTC.

About this clone: Other nucleotide sequences in the sample specify the same CDR3. This chain uses TRBV29-1 with TRBJ2-7; 9 nucleotides align to TRBD2. Germline assignment: CDR1 SQVTM and CDR2 ANQGSEA. The V segment lost 1 base and the J segment 1 base; nucleotides outside the gene matches: 11. CDR3 length: 17 residues. CDR3 region: CSVEGLAGSSHSYEQYF. As DNA, the CDR3 is TGCAGCGTTGAAGGTCTAGCGGGGAGCTCGCATTCCTACGAGCAGTACTTC.

This clone occurred a few times. The V gene is TRBV30, the J gene TRBJ1-1; D may be TRBD1 (5 bases). V gave up 6 bases and J gave up 4 bases, with 18 bases separating them. Germline assignment: CDR1 GTSNPN and CDR2 SVGIG (reference sequence). The CDR3 contains 14 residues. DNA for the CDR3: TGTGCCTGCAGCTTCAGGGTTGATGGCACTGAAGCTTTCTTT. Amino acids: CACSFRVDGTEAFF.

V gene TRBV6-6 combines with J gene TRBJ1-1; no definite D call. Trimming took 4 bases from V and 2 from J, leaving 5 bases between them. CDR1 is MNHNY and CDR2 is SVGAGI in the germline V gene (reference sequence). The CDR3 totals 12 residues. The chain's CDR3 is CASSFPNTEAFF. CDR3 DNA: TGTGCCAGCAGTTTTCCCAACACTGAAGCTTTCTTT.

This chain uses TRBV5-4 with TRBJ1-2, with D perhaps TRBD1 (5 bases). Trimming took off 0 bases at V and 5 bases at J, with 14 bases between the two ends. This CDR3 region has 15 residues. The germline V gene has CDR1 SGHNT and CDR2 YYREEE (reference sequence). The DNA of the CDR3 is TGTGCCAGCAGCTTGGATCAGGGCTTGAGATATGGCTACACCTTC. It specifies CASSLDQGLRYGYTF.

V gene TRBV7-9 combines with J gene TRBJ1-2; D perhaps matches TRBD1 (5 bases). The germline V gene encodes CDR1 SEHNR and CDR2 FQNEAQ (reference sequence). The CDR3 totals 14 residues. V was shortened by 4 bases and J by 4 bases, with 13 bases between the two germline ends. For the CDR3, the DNA is TGTGCCAGCAGCTCTTATCAGGGAGGCTATGGCTACACCTTC. Residues: CASSSYQGGYGYTF. The full variable domain, its missing parts supplied by reference TRBV7-9 and TRBJ1-2, is DTGVSQNPRHKITKRGQNVTFRCDPISEHNRLYWYRQTLGQGPEFLTYFQNEAQLEKSRLLSDRFSAERPKGSFSTLEIQRTEQGDSAMYLCASSSYQGGYGYTFGSGTRLTVV.

The V gene is TRBV10-1, the J gene TRBJ2-5; D may correspond to TRBD1 or TRBD2 (6 bases each). The CDR3 loop spans 14 amino acids. Trimming removed 4 bases at V and 1 base at J, with 10 bases between. CDR1 and CDR2 (germline): WNHNN, SYGVQD (reference sequence). In DNA form, the CDR3 reads TGCGCCAGCAGTGTGGGGGGCCCCCAAGAGACCCAGTACTTC. The encoded protein is CASSVGGPQETQYF.

The chain has TRBV5-1 and TRBJ1-6, with D unresolved. The CDR3 extends over 14 amino acids. The V end lost 0 bases, the J end lost 7 bases, and 8 bases lay between the germline ends. The germline CDR1 and CDR2 sequences are SGHRS and YFSETQ. CDR3 in DNA: TGCGCCAGCAGCTTGGGGACGGAAAATTCACCCCTCCACTTT. Protein sequence: CASSLGTENSPLHF.

This chain connects TRBV5-1 to TRBJ2-7; 8 bases match TRBD1. Trimming took 0 bases from V and 6 from J; bases not matched to a gene: 8. CDR1 and CDR2 (germline): SGHRS, YFSETQ. This CDR3 has 15 residues. CDR3 in DNA: TGCGCCAGCAGCTTGGAAGGACAGGGCATCTCCGAGCAGTACTTC. Its protein product is CASSLEGQGISEQYF. Full variable domain (missing parts from reference TRBV5-1 and TRBJ2-7): KAGVTQTPRYLIKTRGQQVTLSCSPISGHRSVSWYQQTPGQGLQFLFEYFSETQRNKGNFPGRFSGRQFSNSRSEMNVSTLELGDSALYLCASSLEGQGISEQYFGPGTRLTVT.

The rearrangement joins TRBV27 to TRBJ2-1; D uncertain. The CDR3 loop spans 15 amino acids. The germline V gene has CDR1 MNHEY and CDR2 SMNVEV (reference sequence). Trimming cost V 5 bases and J 0 bases, with 11 bases left between them. Here the CDR3 DNA reads TGTGCCAGCAGTCAGGACCCCAGCTCCTACAATGAGCAGTTCTTC. Translated, it gives CASSQDPSSYNEQFF.

The J gene is TRBJ1-2, the V gene TRBV5-6, with unresolved D. CDR3 length equals 11 residues. Germline lookup yields CDR1 SGHDT and CDR2 YYEEEE. V lost 4 bases and J 7 bases, leaving 8 bases between the germline ends. The CDR3 region has the DNA TGTGCCAGCAGCCTGCGGTCTGGCTACACCTTC. The encoded protein is CASSLRSGYTF.

This clone turned up a few times. The rearrangement links TRBV4-2 to TRBJ2-5; 7 nucleotides line up with TRBD2. Germline-derived CDR1 and CDR2 are LGHNA and YNFKEQ. The CDR3 loop spans 12 amino acids. Trimming took 4 bases from V and 5 from J; bases not matched to a gene: 1. In DNA, the CDR3 is TGTGCCAGCAGCCGGGGGGGGGAGACCCAGTACTTC. It yields the protein CASSRGGETQYF.

The chain couples TRBV7-4 to TRBJ2-7; D may correspond to TRBD1 or TRBD2 (5 bases each). Trimming shortened V by 5 bases and J by 0 bases, and 17 bases separated the two germline ends. Per the germline V gene, CDR1 is SGHVT and CDR2 is SQSDAQ. This CDR3 has 16 residues. CDR3 DNA sequence: TGTGCCAGCAGCCCCAGCGGTGTGGGGCTCTCCTACGAGCAGTACTTC. This codes for CASSPSGVGLSYEQYF.

The V gene is TRBV7-6, the J gene TRBJ2-1; D might be TRBD1 (5 bases). The CDR3 extends over 13 amino acids. Germline V gives CDR1 SGHVS, CDR2 FNYEAQ. Trimming shortened V by 5 bases and J by 9 bases, and 14 bases separated the two germline ends. In nucleotides, the CDR3 is TGTGCCAGCAGCGGGGCGAGCTCGGGTGAGCAGTTCTTC. This sequence encodes CASSGASSGEQFF.

The chain is built from TRBV2 and TRBJ2-7; 12 positions match TRBD1. The germline CDR1 and CDR2 sequences are SNHLY and FYNNEI. The CDR3 is 18 amino acids. V was pared by 1 base and J by 0 bases, with 7 bases of the junction left unmatched. The CDR3: CASSEGGTGGSFSYEQYF. The DNA for the CDR3 is TGTGCCAGCAGTGAAGGCGGGACAGGGGGCAGCTTCTCCTACGAGCAGTACTTC. The whole variable domain, filled in from reference TRBV2 and TRBJ2-7, reads EPEVTQTPSHQVTQMGQEVILRCVPISNHLYFYWYRQILGQKVEFLVSFYNNEISEKSEIFDDQFSVERPDGSNFTLKIRSTKLEDSAMYFCASSEGGTGGSFSYEQYFGPGTRLTVT.

The chain links TRBV9 to TRBJ1-3, with TRBD1 as a possible D gene (5 bases). From germline, CDR1 is SGDLS and CDR2 YYNGEE. The CDR3 contains 14 residues. Deletions cut 5 bases from V and 8 bases from J, with 17 bases between. The CDR3 region has the DNA TGTGCCAGCAGTGCGGGGGGGTTTATAGACACCATATATTTT. It translates to CASSAGGFIDTIYF.

This sequence joins TRBV19 and TRBJ1-1, with 8 positions matching TRBD1. This CDR3 is 15 amino acids long. The ends lost 7 bases at V and 3 bases at J; junction bases unmatched: 10. Germline-derived CDR1 and CDR2 are LNHDA and SQIVND (reference sequence). CDR3 amino acids: CASIEDRDGYTEAFF. For the CDR3, the DNA is TGTGCCAGTATTGAGGACAGGGACGGATACACTGAAGCTTTCTTT. The whole variable domain, remainder taken from reference TRBV19 and TRBJ1-1, is DGGITQSPKYLFRKEGQNVTLSCEQNLNHDAMYWYRQDPGQGLRLIYYSQIVNDFQKGDIAEGYSVSREKKESFPLTVTSAQKNPTAFYLCASIEDRDGYTEAFFGQGTRLTVV.